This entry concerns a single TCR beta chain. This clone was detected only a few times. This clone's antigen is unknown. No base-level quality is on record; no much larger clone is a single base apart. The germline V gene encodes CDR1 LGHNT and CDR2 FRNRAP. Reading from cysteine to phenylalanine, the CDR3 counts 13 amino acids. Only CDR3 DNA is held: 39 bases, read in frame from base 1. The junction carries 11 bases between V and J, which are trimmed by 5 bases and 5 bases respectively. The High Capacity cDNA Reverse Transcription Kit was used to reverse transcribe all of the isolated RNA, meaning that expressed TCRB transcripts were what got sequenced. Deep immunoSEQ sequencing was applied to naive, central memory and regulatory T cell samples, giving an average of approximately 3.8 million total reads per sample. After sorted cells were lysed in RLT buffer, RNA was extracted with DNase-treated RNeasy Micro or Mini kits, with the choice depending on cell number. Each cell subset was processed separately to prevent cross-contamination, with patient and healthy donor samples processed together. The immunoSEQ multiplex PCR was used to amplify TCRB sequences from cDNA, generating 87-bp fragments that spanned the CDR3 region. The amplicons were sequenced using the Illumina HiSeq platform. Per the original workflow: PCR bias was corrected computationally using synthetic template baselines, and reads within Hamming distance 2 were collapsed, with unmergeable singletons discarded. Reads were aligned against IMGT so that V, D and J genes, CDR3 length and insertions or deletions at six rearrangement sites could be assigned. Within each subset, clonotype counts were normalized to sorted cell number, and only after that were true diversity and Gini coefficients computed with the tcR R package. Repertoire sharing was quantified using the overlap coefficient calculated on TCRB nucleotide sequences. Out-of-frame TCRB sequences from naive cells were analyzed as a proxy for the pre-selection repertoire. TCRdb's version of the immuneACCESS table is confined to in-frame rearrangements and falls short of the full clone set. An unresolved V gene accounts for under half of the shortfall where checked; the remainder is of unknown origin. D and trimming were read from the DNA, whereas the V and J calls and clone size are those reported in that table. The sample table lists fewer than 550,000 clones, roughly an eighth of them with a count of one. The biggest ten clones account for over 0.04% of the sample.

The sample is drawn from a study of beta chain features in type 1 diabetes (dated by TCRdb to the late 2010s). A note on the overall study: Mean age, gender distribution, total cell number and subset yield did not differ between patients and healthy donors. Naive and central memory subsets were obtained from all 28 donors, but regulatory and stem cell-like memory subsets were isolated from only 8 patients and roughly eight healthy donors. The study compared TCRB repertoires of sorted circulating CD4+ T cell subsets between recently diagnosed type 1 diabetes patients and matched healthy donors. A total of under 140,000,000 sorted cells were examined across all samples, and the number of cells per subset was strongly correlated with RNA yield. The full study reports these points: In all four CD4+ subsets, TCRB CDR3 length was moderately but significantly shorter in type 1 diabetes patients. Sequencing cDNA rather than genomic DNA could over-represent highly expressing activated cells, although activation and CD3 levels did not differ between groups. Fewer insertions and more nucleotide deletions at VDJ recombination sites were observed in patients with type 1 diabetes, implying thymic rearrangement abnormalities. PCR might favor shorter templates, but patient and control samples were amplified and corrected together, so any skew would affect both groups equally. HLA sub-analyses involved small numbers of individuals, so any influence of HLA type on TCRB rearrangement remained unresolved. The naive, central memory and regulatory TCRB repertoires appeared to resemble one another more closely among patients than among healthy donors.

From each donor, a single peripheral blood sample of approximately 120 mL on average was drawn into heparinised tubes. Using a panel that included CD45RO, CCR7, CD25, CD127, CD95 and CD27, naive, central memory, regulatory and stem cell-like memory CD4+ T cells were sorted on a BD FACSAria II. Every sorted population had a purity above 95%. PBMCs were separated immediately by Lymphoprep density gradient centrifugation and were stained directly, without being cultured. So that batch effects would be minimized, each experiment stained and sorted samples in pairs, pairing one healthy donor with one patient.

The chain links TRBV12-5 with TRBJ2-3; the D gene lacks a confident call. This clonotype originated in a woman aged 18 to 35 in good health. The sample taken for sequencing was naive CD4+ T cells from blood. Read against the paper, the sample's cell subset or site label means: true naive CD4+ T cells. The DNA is TGTGCTAGTGGTCTTAGGGCCGAAGATACGCAGTATTTT. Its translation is CASGLRAEDTQYF.